Below, 18 T cell receptor beta chains from the same sample are listed, as sequenced in a study of PD-1 blockade in classical Hodgkin lymphoma. Time point noted: cycle 4 day 1 (C4D1), after around six weeks of nivolumab. Every single patient, without exception, relapsed after autologous stem cell transplantation, and brentuximab vedotin exposure varied. Isolation of CD8+ T cells from thawed PBMCs used magnetic negative selection. Only in-frame clones appear in the TCRdb table, and some are missing; sequencing was by immunoSEQ multiplex PCR. The sample has around 2,900 clones, around 75% seen once. The sequences come from CD8+ T cells from blood, collected before the fourth cycle of nivolumab. The receptors derive from a human donor with classical Hodgkin lymphoma.

The CDR3 is CASSQWGGNAEAFF. Here the CDR3 DNA reads TGTGCCAGCAGTCAATGGGGAGGTAACGCTGAAGCTTTCTTT. The J gene is TRBJ1-1, the V gene TRBV7-3; no definite D call. V was trimmed by 6 bases and J by 6 bases, leaving 17 bases between them. This CDR3 region has 14 residues. Germline assignment: CDR1 SGHTA and CDR2 FQGTGA.

The rearrangement joins TRBV5-1 to TRBJ1-1, with D possibly TRBD1 on 6 matching bases. The CDR3 length is 16 residues. Germline lookup yields CDR1 SGHRS and CDR2 YFSETQ. The V and J ends lost 2 bases and 3 bases respectively, with 17 bases between them. CDR3 in amino acids: CASSLFGGDTDTEAFF. As DNA, the CDR3 is TGCGCCAGCAGCTTATTCGGGGGCGACACGGACACTGAAGCTTTCTTT.

The rearrangement uses TRBV6-5 and TRBJ1-4; D gene unclear. Germline V CDR1 and CDR2: MNHEY, SVGAGI. V was trimmed by 0 bases and J by 4 bases, leaving 9 bases between them. CDR3 length equals 15 residues. CDR3 sequence (DNA): TGTGCCAGCAGTTACTCGGGAGGCCTTAATGAAAAACTGTTTTTT. Amino acids: CASSYSGGLNEKLFF.

This clone is a singleton in its sample. This chain links TRBV4-3 with TRBJ2-7, with TRBD1 matching over 7 bases. The trim removed 0 bases at V and 2 bases at J, leaving 4 bases unmatched. Germline assignment: CDR1 LGHNA and CDR2 YSLEER. The CDR3 contains 15 residues. CDR3 protein: CASSQDRGHPYEQYF. In DNA, the CDR3 is TGCGCCAGCAGCCAAGATAGGGGGCACCCCTACGAGCAGTACTTC.

This clone came up once. The chain carries TRBV7-6 and TRBJ1-2; D uncertain. V gave up 1 base and J gave up 7 bases, with 10 bases separating them. The germline gives CDR1 SGHVS, CDR2 FNYEAQ. This CDR3 has 13 amino acids. CDR3 protein: CASSLGEGGGYTF. Here the CDR3 DNA reads TGTGCCAGCAGCTTAGGAGAGGGAGGTGGCTACACCTTC.

V is TRBV19 and J is TRBJ2-2; weak D call: TRBD2 (5 bases). With 4 bases removed from V and 3 bases from J, the gap between germline ends came to 27 bases. The CDR3 length is 20 residues. Germline V gene lookup returns CDR1 LNHDA and CDR2 SQIVND (reference sequence). The CDR3 coding sequence is TGTGCCAGTAGTAAAGTCCCCTTACTAGTGCCCCCACCTTACACCGGGGAGCTGTTTTTT. This sequence encodes CASSKVPLLVPPPYTGELFF.

This chain uses TRBV5-8 with TRBJ2-1; D unresolved. Trimming took 2 bases from V and 5 from J, leaving 8 bases between them. CDR3 length: 13 amino acids. Germline V gene data show CDR1 as SGHTS and CDR2 as YDEGEE. The CDR3 reads CASSFGRNNEQFF. The CDR3 DNA reads as TGTGCCAGCAGCTTCGGGCGCAACAATGAGCAGTTCTTC.

This clone occurred a few times. The rearrangement joins TRBV4-3 to TRBJ1-4; maybe TRBD1 (6 bases). The V gene's germline CDR1 is LGHNA and CDR2 YSLEER. V was clipped by 4 bases and J by 5 bases, with 11 bases between them. The length of the CDR3 is 14 residues. This CDR3 is CASSLPDSNEKLFF. CDR3 sequence (DNA): TGCGCCAGCAGCCTACCGGACAGCAATGAAAAACTGTTTTTT.

This chain uses TRBV4-3 with TRBJ2-5; maybe TRBD1 (5 bases). This CDR3 is 16 amino acids long. Germline V CDR1 and CDR2: LGHNA, YSLEER. Trimming shortened V by 0 bases and J by 4 bases, and 15 bases separated the two germline ends. The CDR3 coding sequence is TGCGCCAGCAGCCAAGATTACGAGGTAGGGGTAGAGACCCAGTACTTC. This gives the protein CASSQDYEVGVETQYF.

The chain has TRBV4-1 and TRBJ2-7; 8 bases are a match to TRBD2. Germline CDR1 and CDR2: MGHRA and YSYEKL. Losses at the gene ends were 5 bases for V and 3 bases for J; bases not matched to a gene: 6. This CDR3 contains 14 residues. CDR3 sequence: CASSGELAGYEQYF. The CDR3 DNA reads as TGCGCCAGCAGCGGGGAGCTAGCGGGCTACGAGCAGTACTTC.

The count of this clone is one. The chain carries TRBV28 and TRBJ1-5, with 7 positions matching TRBD1. V lost 7 bases to trimming and J lost 6 bases; unmatched junction nucleotides: 9. Germline CDR1 MDHEN, CDR2 SYDVKM. The length of the CDR3 is 14 residues. The CDR3 reads CASIADREFQPQHF. CDR3 DNA: TGTGCCAGCATCGCTGACAGGGAATTTCAGCCCCAGCATTTT.

This clone came up once. V usage is TRBV29-1 and J usage is TRBJ1-2; 7 nucleotides match TRBD1. Germline lookup yields CDR1 SQVTM and CDR2 ANQGSEA. This CDR3 has 14 residues. The ends lost 5 bases at V and 4 bases at J; junction bases unmatched: 10. The CDR3 DNA is TGCAGCGTTTTGGGAGTGGGGGACAGCTATGGCTACACCTTC. Translated: CSVLGVGDSYGYTF.

The genes are TRBV21-1 and TRBJ1-4. TRBV21-1 has pseudogene status. CDR3 length: 13 residues. CDR3 DNA sequence: TGTGCCAGCCTGGAGGAGTTCAATGAAAAACTGTTTTTT. It specifies CASLEEFNEKLFF.

A note on this clone: A read error may explain this, as a much larger clone is one base away. For the CDR3, the DNA is TGTGCCAGCAGCCCGTTATCCGGAAGCAATCAGCCCCAGCATTTT. It codes for CASSPLSGSNQPQHF. This sequence joins TRBV4-2 and TRBJ1-5; no clear D. This CDR3 comprises 15 residues. Germline lookup yields CDR1 LGHNA and CDR2 YNFKEQ. V lost 4 bases and J lost 1, with 11 bases in between.

This clone was counted a few times. The V and J genes are TRBV5-1 and TRBJ1-1; D remains ambiguous. CDR1 is SGHRS, CDR2 YFSETQ, per germline. CDR3 length: 17 amino acids. The ends were cut back, 4 bases at V and 2 bases at J, with 21 bases in the middle. The CDR3 reads CASSLRYASSPNTEAFF. DNA for the CDR3: TGCGCCAGCAGCCTTCGCTACGCGTCGAGTCCCAACACTGAAGCTTTCTTT.

The chain carries TRBV30 and TRBJ2-1; D possibly corresponds to TRBD2 (7 bases). The V end was cut by 0 bases, the J end by 7 bases, with 16 bases between. The CDR3 consists of 15 residues. The V gene's germline CDR1 is GTSNPN and CDR2 SVGIG (reference sequence). Written as DNA, the CDR3 is TGTGCCTGGAGTGTATTGGGGGGGGCCGTTAATGAGCAGTTCTTC. Translation gives CAWSVLGGAVNEQFF. Using reference TRBV30 and TRBJ2-1 for the parts outside the CDR3, the full variable domain is SQTIHQWPATLVQPVGSPLSLECTVEGTSNPNLYWYRQAAGRGLQLLFYSVGIGQISSEVPQNLSASRPQDRQFILSSKKLLLSDSGFYLCAWSVLGGAVNEQFFGPGTRLTVL.

The chain links TRBV5-4 to TRBJ1-1; D not resolved. The germline gives CDR1 SGHNT, CDR2 YYREEE (reference sequence). This CDR3 is 15 amino acids long. Trimming pared 0 bases from V and 3 bases from J, leaving 12 bases between. The CDR3 reads CASSLDPGDHTEAFF. DNA of the CDR3: TGTGCCAGCAGCTTGGACCCGGGCGATCACACTGAAGCTTTCTTT.

The chain joins TRBV19 to TRBJ1-1; no definite D call. The V gene's germline CDR1 is LNHDA and CDR2 SQIVND (reference sequence). The V end was cut by 6 bases, the J end by 2 bases, with 10 bases between. This CDR3 is built from 13 residues. The CDR3 DNA is TGTGCCAGTAGCCCGGGGAGAAACACTGAAGCTTTCTTT. It yields the protein CASSPGRNTEAFF.